These 17 T cell receptor beta chains share one sample of origin, sequenced in a study of OX40 agonist ivuxolimab in advanced cancers. The library was obtained by the immunoSEQ multiplex PCR assay. As stored in TCRdb, this immuneACCESS dataset retains in-frame rearrangements with V and J assigned. A fraction of the clones does not appear; measured against another copy, unresolved V genes explain less than half of the discrepancy, and the remainder lacks a known reason. In all, the sample holds fewer than 70,000 clones, and 80% to 90% of those were seen once. Over 2.5% of the sample lies in the top ten. This material consisted of CD4+ or CD8+ T cells sorted from blood, taken in a trial of the OX40 agonist ivuxolimab. The receptors stem from an adult with an advanced solid tumor such as melanoma, head and neck, liver or kidney cancer.

The rearrangement joins TRBV18 to TRBJ1-4; D unclear. V shed 4 bases and J shed 7 bases, with 16 bases lying between them. Germline assignment: CDR1 KGHSH and CDR2 LQKENI. This CDR3 is 15 amino acids long. CDR3 sequence (DNA): TGTGCCAGCTCACAAGAACCGGGTCCCGCTGAAAAACTGTTTTTT. Protein sequence: CASSQEPGPAEKLFF.

This sequence joins TRBV7-9 and TRBJ2-2, with 8 bases that match TRBD2. This CDR3 comprises 16 residues. CDR1 and CDR2 from the germline V gene are SEHNR and FQNEAQ (reference sequence). J gave up 7 bases and V 3 bases, and 10 bases lay outside the gene matches. The CDR3 nucleotides read TGTGCCAGCAGCTTCGTAGGCGGGGGGTTCGACGGGGAGCTGTTTTTT. It translates to CASSFVGGGFDGELFF.

This clone was counted a single time. The V call is TRBV5-5, the J call TRBJ2-6, with a weak D call TRBD1 (5 bases). Germline assignment: CDR1 SGHKS and CDR2 YYEKEE (reference sequence). There are 15 residues in the CDR3. V lost 2 bases, J lost 2 bases, and 8 bases lay in between. CDR3 DNA: TGTGCCAGCAGCTTAGTGACAGCTGGGGCCAACGTCCTGACTTTC. Its translation: CASSLVTAGANVLTF.

J is TRBJ1-5 and V is TRBV2; perhaps TRBD1 as D (5 bases). The V gene lost 5 bases and the J gene lost 7 bases, with 18 bases spanning the gap. Germline V gives CDR1 SNHLY, CDR2 FYNNEI. This CDR3 comprises 15 residues. CDR3 sequence reads: CASSLDPQGGQPQHF. The CDR3 DNA reads TGTGCCAGCAGTCTAGATCCCCAGGGAGGGCAGCCCCAGCATTTT.

The chain employs TRBV7-2 and TRBJ1-5, with D possibly being TRBD1 (5 bases). The CDR3 is made up of 15 amino acids. The V end lost 7 bases, the J end lost 5 bases, and 18 bases lay between the germline ends. Germline V CDR1 and CDR2: SGHTA, FQGNSA. The CDR3 nucleotides read TGTGCCAGCACTCTTGGGGCAGGGCCGTATCAGCCCCAGCATTTT. The encoded protein is CASTLGAGPYQPQHF. The variable domain in full, completed from reference TRBV7-2 and TRBJ1-5, reads GAGVSQSPSNKVTEKGKDVELRCDPISGHTALYWYRQSLGQGLEFLIYFQGNSAPDKSGLPSDRFSAERTGGSVSTLTIQRTQQEDSAVYLCASTLGAGPYQPQHFGDGTRLSIL.

The chain recombines TRBV28 with TRBJ1-3, with D possibly matching TRBD1 (6 bases). CDR1 is MDHEN, CDR2 SYDVKM, per germline. The CDR3 sequence is 15 residues long. The V end lost 10 bases, the J end lost 6 bases, and 22 bases lay between the germline ends. The CDR3 sequence: CATTVGGGAENTIYF. The CDR3 DNA reads as TGTGCCACCACAGTAGGCGGGGGCGCAGAAAACACCATATATTTT.

The V and J genes are TRBV30 and TRBJ1-1, with D maybe TRBD1 (5 bases). CDR1 and CDR2 (germline): GTSNPN, SVGIG (reference sequence). Trimming pared 2 bases from V and 4 bases from J, leaving 11 bases between. The CDR3 covers 13 residues. The CDR3 bases are TGTGCCTGGAGTCCAAGGGGAGGCACTGAAGCTTTCTTT. Encoded protein: CAWSPRGGTEAFF.

This CDR3 reads CATSLSGMGHNEQFF. Here the CDR3 DNA reads TGTGCCACCAGCCTGAGCGGGATGGGCCACAATGAGCAGTTCTTC. The chain carries TRBV15 and TRBJ2-1; 7 bases match TRBD2. V was pared by 5 bases and J by 5 bases, with 9 bases of the junction left unmatched. Germline CDR1 LNHNV, CDR2 YYDKDF (reference sequence). The CDR3 totals 15 residues. Complete variable domain (other parts from reference TRBV15 and TRBJ2-1): DAMVIQNPRYQVTQFGKPVTLSCSQTLNHNVMYWYQQKSSQAPKLLFHYYDKDFNNEADTPDNFQSRRPNTSFCFLDIRSPGLGDTAMYLCATSLSGMGHNEQFFGPGTRLTVL.

This clone was detected only once. This sequence joins TRBV5-4 and TRBJ1-4; 7 nucleotides align to TRBD1. Germline-derived CDR1 and CDR2 are SGHNT and YYREEE (reference sequence). The CDR3 is 15 residues long. Trimming at V came to 0 bases and at J to 10 bases, leaving 9 bases not matched to a gene. The CDR3 DNA sequence: TGTGCCAGCAGCTTGGCGGGGCAGGGGGAGGGAAAACTGTTTTTT. Residues: CASSLAGQGEGKLFF.

The rearrangement uses TRBV4-1 and TRBJ2-7; 10 nucleotides match TRBD2. V was clipped by 1 base and J by 9 bases; unmatched bases: 3. Germline values: CDR1 MGHRA, CDR2 YSYEKL. This CDR3 comprises 13 residues. CDR3 nucleotide sequence: TGCGCCAGCAGCCAAGCCCGGACTAGCGGGCAGTACTTC. The encoded protein is CASSQARTSGQYF.

The chain joins TRBV28 to TRBJ2-1, with D perhaps matching TRBD1 (5 bases). Trimming took 2 bases from V and 9 from J, leaving 11 bases between them. Germline CDR1 reads MDHEN; CDR2 reads SYDVKM. This CDR3 spans 13 amino acids. In DNA, the CDR3 is TGTGCCAGCAGTTTAGATGGGGCTTCTGAGCAGTTCTTC. It yields the protein CASSLDGASEQFF.

The genes are TRBV7-2 and TRBJ1-4, with 12 bases aligning to TRBD1. The junction had 3 bases not matched to a gene; V was cut back by 5 bases and J by 8 bases. The germline V gene has CDR1 SGHTA and CDR2 FQGNSA. This CDR3 contains 14 residues. In DNA form, the CDR3 reads TGTGCCAGCAGCGGGACAGGGGGCAGCGAAAAACTGTTTTTT. The encoded protein is CASSGTGGSEKLFF.

V gene TRBV30 combines with J gene TRBJ2-2, with a possible D match to TRBD1 (6 bases). CDR1 and CDR2 (germline): GTSNPN, SVGIG (reference sequence). This CDR3 spans 15 amino acids. With 3 bases removed from V and 2 bases from J, the gap between germline ends came to 13 bases. The CDR3 coding sequence is TGTGCCTGGAGAGAATGGACAGATAACACCGGGGAGCTGTTTTTT. It is translated as CAWREWTDNTGELFF. Supplemented by reference TRBV30 and TRBJ2-2, the full variable domain reads SQTIHQWPATLVQPVGSPLSLECTVEGTSNPNLYWYRQAAGRGLQLLFYSVGIGQISSEVPQNLSASRPQDRQFILSSKKLLLSDSGFYLCAWREWTDNTGELFFGEGSRLTVL.

This sequence joins TRBV6-5 and TRBJ1-1; D is unclear. This CDR3 has 11 residues. V lost 9 bases and J 3 bases, leaving 8 bases between the germline ends. Germline assignment: CDR1 MNHEY and CDR2 SVGAGI. CDR3 in amino acids: CASRRDTEAFF. In DNA form, the CDR3 reads TGTGCCAGTCGGAGGGACACTGAAGCTTTCTTT.

Details on this clone: Other DNA sequences in this sample translate to the same CDR3. The rearrangement links TRBV9 to TRBJ1-2; D is undetermined. V lost 0 bases, J lost 2 bases, and 5 bases lay in between. CDR1 SGDLS and CDR2 YYNGEE come from the germline V gene. The CDR3 length is 13 residues. The CDR3 DNA sequence: TGTGCCAGCAGCGTAGACTCGAACTATGGCTACACCTTC. This codes for CASSVDSNYGYTF. The full variable domain, rest sourced from reference TRBV9 and TRBJ1-2, is DSGVTQTPKHLITATGQRVTLRCSPRSGDLSVYWYQQSLDQGLQFLIQYYNGEERAKGNILERFSAQQFPDLHSELNLSSLELGDSALYFCASSVDSNYGYTFGSGTRLTVV.

The chain combines TRBV5-5 with TRBJ2-7, with 9 bases that match TRBD1. The CDR3 spans 15 residues. Per germline, CDR1 SGHKS and CDR2 YYEKEE (reference sequence). Trimming cost V 3 bases and J 2 bases; bases outside gene matches: 6. CDR3 sequence: CASSSSGTGTYEQYF. The CDR3 DNA follows: TGTGCCAGCAGCTCATCCGGGACAGGGACCTACGAGCAGTACTTC.

The V and J genes are TRBV18 and TRBJ1-5; D is perhaps TRBD1 (5 bases). The CDR3 has 13 residues. The germline V and J ends were trimmed by 6 bases and 5 bases, with 11 bases remaining between them. In germline, CDR1 is KGHSH, CDR2 LQKENI. The CDR3: CASSQGSDQPQHF. The CDR3 coding sequence is TGTGCCAGCTCTCAGGGTAGTGATCAGCCCCAGCATTTT.